This T cell receptor (beta chain) came from a study of beta chain features in type 1 diabetes. Study-level results: Moderate yet significant TCRB CDR3 shortening was seen in Type 1 diabetes patients in all four CD4+ subsets.

All of the isolated RNA was reverse transcribed, so expressed TCRB transcripts were sequenced. The protocol was immunoSEQ multiplex PCR, while the TCRdb copy is restricted to in-frame clones and leaves out a portion. The sample has 640,000 or so clones, around an eighth seen once. Notes on this clone: Its matching antigen is unknown.

Germline V gene sequence: CDR1 SQVTM, CDR2 ANQGSEA. Trimming pared 4 bases from V and 1 base from J, leaving 15 bases between. The CDR3 is 15 amino acids. This sequence joins TRBV29-1 and TRBJ2-3; either TRBD1 or TRBD2 may supply D (6 bases each). This sequence originates from a man aged 18 to 29 with type 1 diabetes. Sequences were obtained from naive CD4+ T cells from blood. The CDR3 loop reads CSVAGAGAGTDTQYF. The CDR3 DNA sequence: TGCAGCGTTGCGGGGGCAGGGGCGGGCACAGATACGCAGTATTTT.